The clone carrying this T cell receptor beta chain has only one observation. The antigen remains undetermined. The assay was immunoSEQ multiplex PCR, and TCRdb's table has in-frame clones only and misses some. The sample records roughly 180,000 clones, roughly nine tenths being singletons. These data originate in a study of T cell responses to AZD1222 COVID-19 vaccine. About the study: Doses given second, at about 4 or about 12 weeks, were pooled. Study observations and caveats: As reported, nearly half of all spike-specific TCRs target variant regions that are unmutated. Baseline serostatus was positive in only a handful of AZD1222 recipients. Most donors were white British, females outnumbered males, and clonal diversity was possibly underestimated.

Germline CDR1 reads MNHNS; CDR2 reads SASEGT. The CDR3 has 18 residues. Trimming removed 0 bases from V and 5 bases from J; junction bases left unmatched: 7. Sample: peripheral blood, taken on day 0 of AZD1222 vaccination. The genes are TRBV6-1 and TRBJ2-2, with TRBD2 matching 12 bases. The receptor's source is an adult in good health. The CDR3 reads CASSEAPSGGARTGELFF. The DNA of the CDR3 is TGTGCCAGCAGTGAAGCCCCTAGCGGGGGGGCGCGGACCGGGGAGCTGTTTTTT.